This T cell receptor (delta chain) is drawn from a study of gamma-delta T cells after stem cell transplantation (TCRdb year 2016). Libraries came from RT-PCR. TCRdb names Illumina MiSeq as the instrument used. TCRdb recomputed clones from the public reads with CATT; identical DNA rows were then combined. Counted in this sample were just over 1,400 delta-chain clones; over 40% of them appeared once. The biggest ten clones account for about 44% of the sample. On this clone: Its antigen specificity is not known. Base qualities are missing; no much larger clone stands one base away.

CDR1 and CDR2 were assigned from the germline V gene as TSWWSYY and QGS. The CDR3 contains 22 residues, cysteine and phenylalanine counted. Of all the DNA, just the CDR3 is kept, 66 bases in frame from base 1. V ends up 1 base short and J 3 bases short, with an unmatched junction base count of 23. The V and J genes are TRDV1 and TRDJ1, with 10 junctional bases fitting TRDD3. The sequence derives from a human donor. It is not recorded whose cells these are; they may come from a transplant donor. Sequenced material: gamma-delta T cells. The CDR3 protein: CALGEPLLRRDWGMPGADKLIF. The DNA reads as follows: TGTGCTCTTGGGGAACCCCTCCTACGTCGGGACTGGGGGATGCCTGGGGCCGATAAACTCATCTTT.